The TCR beta chain described here comes from a study of blood T cell repertoires in COVID-19. Study at large: The United States, Italy and Spain supplied acute and convalescent COVID-19 samples. From T cells, B-cell-depleted T cells, or PBMCs came the material, which was cDNA or gDNA.

Original analysis: The authors estimated nucleated cell counts from reference gene primer amplification. Some clones are missing from TCRdb's copy, which holds only in-frame ones; the method was immunoSEQ multiplex PCR. V and J calls and clone size follow that table, whereas D and trimming were derived from the DNA. The data show fewer than 150,000 clones, 75% to 90% seen once. V lost 4 bases and J 0 bases, leaving 13 bases between the germline ends. From germline, CDR1 is SGHDT and CDR2 YYEEEE. The CDR3 contains 15 residues. This clonotype was obtained from a human donor in a cohort sampled during active COVID-19. V gene TRBV5-6 combines with J gene TRBJ1-2; tentative D call: TRBD1 (5 bases). The sample consisted of peripheral blood. The CDR3 DNA is TGTGCCAGCAGCCTGCTTGGGGCGGCTAACTATGGCTACACCTTC. This codes for CASSLLGAANYGYTF.